What follows are 10 T cell receptor beta chains derived from one specimen sequenced in a study of cytomegalovirus exposure and HLA in healthy donors. The PCR was carried out with 60 Vbeta primers and 13 Jbeta primers. Generated by immunoSEQ multiplex PCR, the TCRdb table keeps only in-frame clones and is missing some. The sample lists 90,000 to 130,000 clones, approximately 70% occurring once. The sample taken for sequencing was PBMCs. The receptor source for this set is a man under 40 in good health and CMV-seropositive.

This clone has just a few counts. The chain combines TRBV11-2 with TRBJ2-7; 10 bases are shared with TRBD1. J lost 2 bases, V lost 4 bases, and 5 bases had no gene match. The CDR3 totals 15 residues. The germline CDR1 and CDR2 sequences are SGHAT and FQNNGV. The CDR3 nucleotides read TGTGCCAGCAGCTCTACCGGGACAGGGGCCTACGAGCAGTACGTC. Its translation is CASSSTGTGAYEQYV.

This chain uses TRBV6-1 with TRBJ2-2; the match to TRBD1 covers 9 bases. The CDR3 length is 15 residues. Germline-derived CDR1 and CDR2 are MNHNS and SASEGT. Trimming removed 5 bases from V and 6 bases from J; junction bases left unmatched: 7. In DNA form, the CDR3 reads TGTGCCAGCAGTTCAGGGACAGGGAGATCCGGGGAGCTGTTTTTT. This codes for CASSSGTGRSGELFF.

The rearrangement links TRBV25-1 to TRBJ2-3, with D possibly being TRBD1 (6 bases). CDR1 and CDR2 (germline): MGHDK, SYGVNS. The CDR3 runs to 16 residues. V lost 4 bases to trimming and J lost 4 bases, with 18 bases between them. The CDR3 region is CASSGGGSALADTQYF. The CDR3 nucleotides read TGTGCCAGCAGTGGAGGGGGTAGCGCTCTCGCAGATACGCAGTATTTT.

The V call is TRBV18, the J call TRBJ2-1; possible D gene TRBD1, 5 bases. This CDR3 is 14 amino acids long. Germline CDR1 reads KGHSH; CDR2 reads LQKENI. V dropped 0 bases and J dropped 8 bases, with 11 bases sitting between them. In DNA, the CDR3 is TGTGCCAGCTCACCACCGCCAGGGTTCGATGAGCAGTTCTTC. Translating gives CASSPPPGFDEQFF.

This clone was detected a few times. The V and J genes are TRBV11-2 and TRBJ2-3; a weak D match, TRBD1 (6 bases). CDR1 and CDR2 from the germline V gene are SGHAT and FQNNGV. The CDR3 totals 14 residues. With 5 bases removed from V and 6 bases from J, the gap between germline ends came to 15 bases. In DNA form, the CDR3 reads TGTGCCAGCAGCCCAGGGACAAGCAGGGATACGCAGTATTTT. This gives the protein CASSPGTSRDTQYF. Drawing the rest from reference TRBV11-2 and TRBJ2-3, the complete variable domain is EAGVAQSPRYKIIEKRQSVAFWCNPISGHATLYWYQQILGQGPKLLIQFQNNGVVDDSQLPKDRFSAERLKGVDSTLKIQPAKLEDSAVYLCASSPGTSRDTQYFGPGTRLTVL.

The rearrangement uses TRBV19 and TRBJ2-2; D unresolved. The CDR3 covers 14 residues. V lost 0 bases, J lost 3 bases, and 5 bases lay in between. Germline V CDR1 and CDR2: LNHDA, SQIVND (reference sequence). CDR3 residues: CASSIDRDTGELFF. CDR3 nucleotides: TGTGCCAGTAGTATAGATCGGGACACCGGGGAGCTGTTTTTT.

This clone was picked up one time. The chain combines TRBV5-4 with TRBJ2-1, with 10 nucleotides matching TRBD1. Germline CDR1 SGHNT, CDR2 YYREEE (reference sequence). The ends lost 3 bases at V and 12 bases at J; junction bases unmatched: 6. The CDR3 runs 13 residues. CDR3 nucleotides: TGTGCCAGCAGCTCGTCCCGGGACAGGGGGCAGTTCTTC. Its translation is CASSSSRDRGQFF.

The chain has TRBV28 and TRBJ1-2; D remains ambiguous. Germline V gene data show CDR1 as MDHEN and CDR2 as SYDVKM. Trimming cost V 3 bases and J 6 bases, with 5 bases left between them. CDR3 length: 11 residues. CDR3 bases: TGTGCCAGCAGTTTCGGGGATGGCTACACCTTC. Residues: CASSFGDGYTF.

This clone was counted only a few times. The rearrangement joins TRBV4-2 to TRBJ2-7, with D tentatively TRBD1 (7 bases). The CDR3 contains 15 residues. Trimming removed 4 bases at V and 7 bases at J, with 20 bases between. Looked up from germline, CDR1 is LGHNA and CDR2 is YNFKEQ. The CDR3 DNA follows: TGTGCCAGCAGCCCGGAGGGGGCGTCATTAGGGGAGCAGTACTTC. This sequence encodes CASSPEGASLGEQYF.

The chain recombines TRBV10-2 with TRBJ1-2, with 8 bases fitting TRBD1. With 3 bases clipped from V and 10 bases from J, the junction kept 16 bases outside the gene matches. The CDR3 contains 16 residues. Germline V gives CDR1 WSHSY, CDR2 SAAADI. The CDR3 sequence: CASSDLALQGANSYTF. DNA for the CDR3: TGCGCCAGCAGTGACCTCGCCTTGCAGGGGGCTAACTCCTACACCTTC.